These T cell receptor beta chains were read from a single sample in a study of beta chain features in type 1 diabetes. The method was immunoSEQ multiplex PCR; TCRdb's version includes in-frame clones alone and lacks a portion of them. The sample records 850,000 to 900,000 clones, 17% being singletons. The sequenced sample consisted of naive CD4+ T cells from blood. All receptors derive from a woman between 18 and 29 years old in good health. CDR3s include the opening cysteine and the closing phenylalanine or tryptophan. The D gene is left open where the match is weak. Rows may omit the clone size; those that give it use once, few, many or a size class.

V	D	size	J	DNA	CDR3
TRBV7-2	TRBD1	few	TRBJ1-5	TGTGCCAGCAGCTTAGGGGACAGGATGAATCAGCCCCAGCATTTT	CASSLGDRMNQPQHF
TRBV7-9	-	-	TRBJ1-4	TGTGCCAGCAGCTTATCAGGCAGGGCGCTGTTTTTT	CASSLSGRALFF
TRBV27	-	few	TRBJ2-1	TGTGCCAGCAGTATGAACAATGAGCAGTTCTTC	CASSMNNEQFF
TRBV6-5	-	-	TRBJ2-1	TGTGCCAGCAGAGCCTCCGTCAGGATACACAATGAGCAGTTCTTC	CASRASVRIHNEQFF
TRBV28	-	-	TRBJ1-4	TGTGCCAGCGGAAACAGGGTTGAAAAACTGTTTTTT	CASGNRVEKLFF
TRBV7-8	-	-	TRBJ1-5	TGTGCCAGCAGCTTAGTCTCCAATCAGCCCCAGCATTTT	CASSLVSNQPQHF
TRBV2	-	-	TRBJ1-3	TGTGCCAGCAGAAGGGATGGAAACACCATATATTTT	CASRRDGNTIYF
TRBV5-6	TRBD2	-	TRBJ2-3	TGTGCCAGCAGCTTTCTAGCGGGAGAGGAAACAGATACGCAGTATTTT	CASSFLAGEETDTQYF
TRBV10-2	-	-	TRBJ1-5	TGCGCCAGCACTGGGGCATCAAATCAGCCCCAGCATTTT	CASTGASNQPQHF
TRBV9	TRBD1	few	TRBJ2-1	TGTGCCAGCAGCGTAACCGGGACAGGGGGCATCTACAATGAGCAGTTCTTC	CASSVTGTGGIYNEQFF
TRBV2	-	few	TRBJ2-7	TGTGCCAGCGCGTCCTCCTACGAGCAGTACTTC	CASASSYEQYF
TRBV7-6	TRBD1	once	TRBJ1-1	TGTGCCAGCAGCTTATCGCACAGGGGGATGAACACTGAAGCTTTCTTT	CASSLSHRGMNTEAFF
TRBV28	-	-	TRBJ1-4	TGTGCCAGCAGTCCTCCACAGGGTTCGGGTGAAAAACTGTTTTTT	CASSPPQGSGEKLFF
TRBV19	-	few	TRBJ2-5	TGTGCCAGTAGTCGGTCCAGACAAGAGACCCAGTACTTC	CASSRSRQETQYF
TRBV7-9	-	few	TRBJ2-3	TGTGCCAGCAGCTTGGCCACAGATACGCAGTATTTT	CASSLATDTQYF
TRBV18	-	-	TRBJ1-2	TGTGCCAGCTCACCAAATTGGGCAGCTAACTATGGCTACACCTTC	CASSPNWAANYGYTF
TRBV15	-	few	TRBJ2-7	TGTGCCACCAGCAGAGATTGGGACAAGCAGTACTTC	CATSRDWDKQYF
TRBV7-2	-	few	TRBJ2-5	TGTGCCAGCTCGACAGCATTCCAAGAGACCCAGTACTTC	CASSTAFQETQYF